This T cell receptor beta chain was found in a study of human T cells and chemical hapten exposure. Time point specified: patch test 1, 2 weeks after DPC sensitization. The treatment denotes: therapeutic diphenylcyclopropenone sensitization with weekly scalp DPC. Those who donated were patients with alopecia, 18 to 70 years of age, and suitable for DPC. Germline CDR1 WSHSY, CDR2 SAAADI. The CDR3 is 14 residues long. Trimming at V came to 2 bases and at J to 7 bases, leaving 0 bases not matched to a gene. Unique molecular identifiers were attached to individual cDNA molecules within the library. TCRdb independently ran MiXCR on the RACE reads; one entry per CDR3 protein. This table has under 150,000 distinct CDR3 sequences, about 12% appearing once.

V and J are TRBV10-2 and TRBJ2-1; 12 bases match TRBD2. Sample: whole blood, taken in connection with sensitization to the hapten diphenylcyclopropenone (DPC). This TCR was recovered from a woman aged 45-65 years with alopecia areata. Some clones in this sample may be carry-over from other donors' samples. DNA for the CDR3: TGCGCCAGCAGTGAGGGACTAGCGGGGAATGAGCAGTTCTTC. Amino acids: CASSEGLAGNEQFF.